The present T cell receptor (beta chain) was sequenced within a study of response to subunit inactivated influenza vaccine. This CDR3 spans 15 amino acids. V lost 5 bases and J lost 4; bases outside the gene matches: 8. The study, taken as a whole, reports: Few new T cells, the authors suggested, are recruited by each seasonal influenza vaccination.

TCRdb redid the calling of the RT-PCR reads with MiXCR, one entry per CDR3 protein. The sample has around 710,000 distinct CDR3 sequences, over 11% seen once. On this clonotype: Antigen unknown.

This chain connects TRBV6-7 to TRBJ2-5, with 9 bases aligning to TRBD2. TRBV6-7 has ORF status, its function being uncertain. The sequence came from a man in his fifties who received an inactivated influenza vaccine. Sequencing was performed on PBMCs from blood, taken around 15 days before vaccination. The DNA of the CDR3 is TGTGCCAGCAGTGCGACCAGAGCGGGAGGAGAGACCCAGTACTTC. This translates into CASSATRAGGETQYF.